Listed here are 8 T cell receptor beta chains from one sample, sequenced in a study of identical twins. A single record per CDR3 protein comes from TCRdb applying MiXCR to the 5' RACE reads. The sample contains 500,000 to 700,000 distinct CDR3 sequences, around 7.5% of which appear only once. These data were also reused for a study on yellow fever vaccine responses in identical twins.

The source material was PBMCs. These receptors were obtained from a woman aged 18 to 35 in good health.

The CDR3, as DNA: TGTGCCAGCAGTGAAGGGAAGGTCAATGAGCAGTTCTTC. It specifies CASSEGKVNEQFF. The V and J genes are TRBV2 and TRBJ2-1, with D unclear. The V and J ends lost 1 base and 6 bases respectively, with 7 bases between them. There are 13 residues in the CDR3. CDR1 and CDR2 from the germline V gene are SNHLY and FYNNEI.

This clonotype has more than one count but fewer than ten. V is TRBV6-1 and J is TRBJ2-3, with 12 bases that match TRBD2. CDR1 and CDR2 from the germline V gene are MNHNS and SASEGT. The trim removed 6 bases at V and 1 base at J, leaving 8 bases unmatched. There are 17 residues in the CDR3. The CDR3 coding sequence is TGTGCCAGCAGGGAAAGAAGGACTAGCGGGGGCACAGATACGCAGTATTTT. This gives the protein CASRERRTSGGTDTQYF.

The CDR3 is CASSLWTGRDTGELFF. The CDR3 nucleotides read TGCGCCAGCAGCTTGTGGACGGGCCGGGATACCGGGGAGCTGTTTTTT. The chain has TRBV5-1 and TRBJ2-2, with TRBD2 as a possible D gene (5 bases). CDR1 SGHRS and CDR2 YFSETQ come from the germline V gene. The CDR3 spans 16 residues. V lost 1 base and J 5 bases, leaving 15 bases between the germline ends.

This clonotype was found many times. This rearrangement joins TRBV25-1 to TRBJ1-1; the match to TRBD1 covers 8 bases. The CDR3 has 15 amino acids. The V segment lost 2 bases and the J segment 5 bases; nucleotides outside the gene matches: 7. Germline CDR1 reads MGHDK; CDR2 reads SYGVNS. The CDR3 is CASSEPGQGKTEAFF. CDR3 bases: TGTGCCAGCAGTGAACCCGGACAGGGAAAAACTGAAGCTTTCTTT.

This clonotype has ten or more counts. The chain recombines TRBV4-1 with TRBJ1-4, with D maybe TRBD1 (6 bases). V lost 5 bases and J 14 bases, leaving 18 bases between the germline ends. Per the germline V gene, CDR1 is MGHRA and CDR2 is YSYEKL. The CDR3 is made up of 13 amino acids. CDR3: CASSADRSRWLFF. Written as DNA, the CDR3 is TGCGCCAGCAGCGCAGACAGGTCACGATGGCTGTTTTTT.

This clonotype was observed many times. The CDR3 DNA reads as TGTGCCAGCAGCGCCCAGGGCACTGAAGCTTTCTTT. Encoded protein: CASSAQGTEAFF. This chain uses TRBV12-3 or TRBV12-4 with TRBJ1-1; possible D gene TRBD1, 5 bases. This CDR3 region has 12 residues. The germline V and J ends were trimmed by 6 bases and 4 bases, with 9 bases remaining between them.

The chain uses TRBV29-1 and TRBJ1-2, with D possibly matching TRBD1 (5 bases). With 3 bases removed from V and 5 bases from J, the gap between germline ends came to 7 bases. Germline lookup yields CDR1 SQVTM and CDR2 ANQGSEA. There are 11 residues in the CDR3. The CDR3 DNA reads as TGCAGCGTTGATTCAGGGTATGGCTACACCTTC. It codes for CSVDSGYGYTF.

The rearrangement uses TRBV4-1 and TRBJ2-7; D might be TRBD2 (6 bases). Germline lookup yields CDR1 MGHRA and CDR2 YSYEKL. The CDR3 sequence is 15 residues long. The V and J ends lost 3 bases and 2 bases respectively, with 14 bases between them. CDR3 nucleotide sequence: TGCGCCAGCAGCCAGAAGACTCCGGGGGCCTACGAGCAGTACGTC. Protein: CASSQKTPGAYEQYV.